The present T cell receptor beta chain was sequenced within a study of identical twins. The study, taken as a whole, reports: The study found weaker excess twin sharing in beta out-of-frame sequences.

Only a few counts were recorded for this clonotype. Its antigen is as yet unknown. Healthy Caucasians provided all donations. V was pared by 6 bases and J by 1 base, with 7 bases of the junction left unmatched. CDR3 length: 15 residues. The cDNA had a unique molecular identifier and a template-switch universal primer site. TCRdb re-analysed the 5' RACE reads in MiXCR, keeping a single row per CDR3 protein. The sample consists of about 490,000 distinct CDR3 sequences, 13% to 15% of them appearing once. These same data were also listed under a study on yellow fever vaccine responses in identical twins. This second study says: Reportedly, twins showed a vaccine T cell response that looked partly convergent and partly personalized.

This rearrangement joins TRBV12-3 or TRBV12-4 to TRBJ1-1; TRBD1 matches at 8 bases. What was sequenced was CD4+ T cells sorted from blood. The TCR was taken from a woman between 18 and 30 years old in good health. DNA for the CDR3: TGTGCCAGCAGCGCGGACAGGGCTCCGAACACTGAAGCTTTCTTT. Protein product: CASSADRAPNTEAFF.